These 11 T cell receptor beta chains share one sample of origin, sequenced in a study of blood T cell repertoires in COVID-19. The data were produced by immunoSEQ multiplex PCR, yet TCRdb's version contains in-frame clones alone and is incomplete. This table holds about 140,000 clones, around nine tenths found once. The sequencing sample was made of peripheral blood. The receptors stem from a woman between 50 and 59 years old with active or convalescent COVID-19.

The rearrangement joins TRBV6-2 or TRBV6-3 to TRBJ2-5; 12 positions match TRBD2. This CDR3 spans 18 amino acids. Germline CDR1 MNHEY, CDR2 SVGEGT. The trim removed 2 bases at V and 1 base at J, leaving 8 bases unmatched. DNA of the CDR3: TGTGCCAGCAGTTACGTACTAGCGGGGGGCAAATTCCAAGAGACCCAGTACTTC. Protein sequence: CASSYVLAGGKFQETQYF.

V gene TRBV6-2 or TRBV6-3 combines with J gene TRBJ2-1; 11 nucleotides line up with TRBD2. CDR1 and CDR2 (germline): MNHEY, SVGEGT. This CDR3 is built from 18 residues. Unmatched junction bases numbered 13, after V lost 2 bases and J lost 7 bases. The CDR3 bases are TGTGCCAGCAGTTACCGGCTAGCGGGAGGCATATTCTTAAATGAGCAGTTCTTC. This gives the protein CASSYRLAGGIFLNEQFF.

This CDR3 is CASSRHQGTQYF. Written as DNA, the CDR3 is TGTGCCAGCAGCCGACATCAAGGTACGCAGTATTTT. The chain couples TRBV7-2 to TRBJ2-3; no firm D call. The CDR3 runs to 12 residues. Germline V lookup: CDR1 SGHTA, CDR2 FQGNSA. Trimming took off 5 bases at V and 8 bases at J, with 11 bases between the two ends.

J is TRBJ2-7 and V is TRBV5-4; TRBD2 matches at 15 bases. V gave up 5 bases and J gave up 4 bases; unmatched junction bases: 7. The CDR3 sequence is 16 residues long. CDR1 is SGHNT and CDR2 is YYREEE in the germline V gene (reference sequence). As DNA, the CDR3 is TGTGCCAGCAGTCCCCCCGGGACTAGCGGGAGGTACGAGCAGTACTTC. Protein: CASSPPGTSGRYEQYF.

This chain uses TRBV9 with TRBJ1-4; TRBD1 matches at 9 bases. The CDR3 spans 15 residues. CDR1 and CDR2 from the germline V gene are SGDLS and YYNGEE. V shed 4 bases and J 4 bases; nucleotides not matched to a gene: 5. The CDR3 DNA reads TGTGCCAGCAGCACATCGGACAGGGGTAATGAAAAACTGTTTTTT. It yields the protein CASSTSDRGNEKLFF.

J is TRBJ1-2 and V is TRBV5-1; 9 bases agree with TRBD1. The CDR3 runs 14 residues. The J segment lost 3 bases and the V segment lost 3 bases, leaving 3 bases of the junction unmatched. Germline assignment: CDR1 SGHRS and CDR2 YFSETQ. Here the CDR3 reads CASSWDREDYGYTF. The CDR3 DNA sequence: TGCGCCAGCAGCTGGGACAGGGAGGACTATGGCTACACCTTC.

The chain combines TRBV2 with TRBJ1-1; D is unresolved. The CDR3 has 11 amino acids. Germline lookup yields CDR1 SNHLY and CDR2 FYNNEI. V lost 7 bases, J lost 0 bases, and 3 bases lay in between. Written as DNA, the CDR3 is TGTGCCAGCATAATGAACACTGAAGCTTTCTTT. It specifies CASIMNTEAFF.

This chain uses TRBV7-9 with TRBJ1-1, with D possibly being TRBD1 (6 bases). The CDR3 is made up of 15 amino acids. Germline CDR1 reads SEHNR; CDR2 reads FQNEAQ (reference sequence). V was clipped by 5 bases and J by 3 bases, with 16 bases between them. CDR3 sequence reads: CASSNPQGMDTEAFF. The CDR3 nucleotides read TGTGCCAGCAGCAACCCTCAGGGGATGGACACTGAAGCTTTCTTT.

V usage is TRBV2 and J usage is TRBJ2-3; no clear D gene. CDR1 and CDR2 (germline): SNHLY, FYNNEI. V lost 1 base and J lost 1, with 9 bases in between. The CDR3 has 15 residues. Written as DNA, the CDR3 is TGTGCCAGCAGTGAAGGTGTGAGGCGCACAGATACGCAGTATTTT. Residues: CASSEGVRRTDTQYF.

The sample holds a few counts of this clone. In the same sample, other DNA sequences code for this CDR3. V gene TRBV2 combines with J gene TRBJ1-4; 8 bases are a match to TRBD1. Looked up from germline, CDR1 is SNHLY and CDR2 is FYNNEI. The trim removed 7 bases at V and 6 bases at J, leaving 1 base unmatched. The CDR3 contains 12 residues. The chain's CDR3 is CASNRGDEKLFF. In DNA form, the CDR3 reads TGTGCCAGCAACAGGGGGGATGAAAAACTGTTTTTT.

The rearrangement joins TRBV6-5 to TRBJ2-7; D may be TRBD1 (5 bases). Per germline, CDR1 MNHEY and CDR2 SVGAGI. CDR3 length equals 13 residues. V was shortened by 6 bases and J by 4 bases, with 13 bases between the two germline ends. CDR3 sequence: CASRTTAGYEQYF. DNA of the CDR3: TGTGCCAGCAGAACAACTGCAGGGTACGAGCAGTACTTC.